This T cell receptor (beta chain) is drawn from a study of T cells in Graves' hyperthyroidism and ophthalmopathy. The CDR3 sequence is 16 residues long. Trimming took 3 bases from V and 6 from J, leaving 21 bases between them. Looked up from germline, CDR1 is SGHRS and CDR2 is YFSETQ. Newly diagnosed hyperthyroidism, duration under 2 months, in patients aged 18 to 65. Orbital computed tomography, thyroid ultrasound, serum thyroxine and TRAb, and clinical symptoms together informed the diagnoses. Study-level findings and limits: It was a median approximately 7.1 months before onset that the model predicted ophthalmopathy.

The CDR3 regions of TCR beta were amplified from RNA transcripts. The HTBI set primed first-round TCR CDR3 RT-PCR. In TCRdb, the multiplex PCR reads were re-called with MiXCR into one record per CDR3 protein. The sample lists hundreds of thousands of distinct CDR3 sequences, 14% seen once, with roughly 10% in the top ten. To note about this clonotype: The antigen is not known.

The chain carries TRBV5-1 and TRBJ2-5, with unresolved D. The TCR comes from a woman aged 18 to 35 with Graves' hyperthyroidism. Sample: blood. CDR3 nucleotide sequence: TGCGCCAGCAGCTCAAATGAGAGATACCCTGTCAAGACCCAGTACTTC. Translated: CASSSNERYPVKTQYF.